The rows below give T cell receptor beta chains drawn from one sample of a study of tumor-infiltrating lymphocytes in localized non-small cell lung cancer. TCRdb's table, derived via immunoSEQ multiplex PCR, lists solely in-frame clones and lacks some. The sample shows fewer than 8,500 clones, 74% of them seen only once. The sample taken for sequencing was uninvolved lung tissue not adjacent to the tumor. The origin of the receptors is a human donor with non-small cell lung cancer. Both conserved end residues are part of each CDR3. The D gene is left open where the match is weak. Part of the rows lack a size; the others show once, few, many or a class for expanded clones.

clone_size | j_call | v_call | d_call | cdr3_aa | cdr3_nt
NA | TRBJ2-5 | TRBV7-2 | NA | CASSLARNLNF | TGTGCCAGCAGCTTAGCGAGAAACCTAAACTTC
NA | TRBJ2-1 | TRBV7-3 | NA | CASSLSPGTNNEQFF | TGTGCCAGCAGCTTATCTCCGGGGACGAACAATGAGCAGTTCTTC
NA | TRBJ2-2 | TRBV18 | NA | CASRPNTGELFF | TGTGCCAGCCGCCCGAACACCGGGGAGCTGTTTTTT
NA | TRBJ2-7 | TRBV9 | NA | CASSVVPDSYEQYF | TGTGCCAGCAGCGTAGTGCCGGACAGCTACGAGCAGTACTTC
NA | TRBJ2-1 | TRBV19 | NA | CASRVSYNEQFF | TGTGCCAGTAGGGTTTCCTACAATGAGCAGTTCTTC
NA | TRBJ2-7 | TRBV5-6 | NA | CASSLGQATGEQYF | TGTGCCAGCAGCTTGGGACAGGCGACCGGCGAGCAGTACTTC
NA | TRBJ2-4 | TRBV6-6 | NA | CASSYLNIQYF | TGTGCCAGCAGTTACTTAAACATTCAGTACTTC
NA | TRBJ2-3 | TRBV27 | TRBD2 | CASSSVASGSYTQYF | TGTGCCAGCAGTTCGGTGGCTAGCGGGAGTTATACGCAGTATTTT
NA | TRBJ1-1 | TRBV30 | NA | CAWSTTMNTEAFF | TGTGCCTGGAGTACCACGATGAACACTGAAGCTTTCTTT
NA | TRBJ2-1 | TRBV10-3 | NA | CAISADNEQFF | TGTGCCATCAGCGCGGACAATGAGCAGTTCTTC
NA | TRBJ2-5 | TRBV6-5 | TRBD1 | CASRTGALGETQYF | TGTGCCAGCAGGACAGGGGCCTTAGGGGAGACCCAGTACTTC
NA | TRBJ2-5 | TRBV7-2 | TRBD1 | CASSPSTGVKETQYF | TGTGCCAGCAGCCCCTCGACAGGGGTTAAAGAGACCCAGTACTTC
few | TRBJ1-2 | TRBV27 | NA | CASSLKVWKYGYTF | TGTGCCAGCAGTTTAAAGGTTTGGAAGTATGGCTACACCTTC
NA | TRBJ2-7 | TRBV11-3 | NA | CASSLRSAGQDYEQYF | TGTGCCAGCAGCTTACGATCAGCGGGACAGGACTACGAGCAGTACTTC
NA | TRBJ2-5 | TRBV18 | NA | CASSPQETQYF | TGTGCCAGCTCGCCCCAAGAGACCCAGTACTTC
NA | TRBJ2-7 | TRBV11-2 | NA | CASSLGVGSYEQYF | TGTGCCAGCAGCTTAGGAGTAGGGTCCTACGAGCAGTACTTC
once | TRBJ2-7 | TRBV5-1 | NA | CASSLGQGSYEQYF | TGCGCCAGCAGCTTGGGGCAGGGTTCCTACGAGCAGTACTTC
once | TRBJ2-5 | TRBV19 | NA | CASSTDSGRGETQYF | TGTGCCAGTAGTACCGACAGCGGCCGGGGAGAGACCCAGTACTTC